This is a list of T cell receptor beta chains from one sample in a study of cytomegalovirus exposure and HLA in healthy donors. Profiling relied on immunoSEQ multiplex PCR, and the TCRdb table lists in-frame clones only, not all of them. Recorded here are 100,000 to 150,000 clones; the top ten clones represent under 3.5%. The specimen sequenced was PBMCs. The receptors shown here come from a man aged 25-45 years in good health and CMV-seronegative. Both conserved end residues are part of each CDR3. Fields, in order: J gene, V gene, D gene, CDR3 DNA, CDR3 protein. The D gene is left open where the match is weak.

TRBJ2-1,TRBV7-2,.,TGTGCCAGCAGCTTAGAACCGGGACTGGGAACCAATGAGCAGTTCTTC,CASSLEPGLGTNEQFF
TRBJ1-4,TRBV30,.,TGTGCCTGGAGCCACAGGGTGGCTAATGAAAAACTGTTTTTT,CAWSHRVANEKLFF
TRBJ2-6,TRBV29-1,.,TGCAGCGTTCCCGCCGGCTCTGGGGCCAACGTCCTGACTTTC,CSVPAGSGANVLTF
TRBJ2-1,TRBV7-7,TRBD1,TGTGCCAGCAGCACCGGGACAGGGGGGAATGAGCAGTTCTTC,CASSTGTGGNEQFF
TRBJ2-7,TRBV4-1,TRBD2,TGCGCCAGCAGCCTAGCAGGACTAGCGGGAGGTTACGAGCAGTACTTC,CASSLAGLAGGYEQYF
TRBJ2-7,TRBV9,TRBD1,TGTGCCAGCAGCGCCGGGACAGGTGCTACCTACGAGCAGTACTTC,CASSAGTGATYEQYF
TRBJ2-3,TRBV7-3,TRBD2,TGTGCCTCGGCGGGAGGGCCGAGAGATACGCAGTATTTT,CASAGGPRDTQYF
TRBJ2-5,TRBV7-7,TRBD2,TGTGCCAGCAGCTTAAACTCGGCTAGCGGACAAGAGACCCAGTACTTC,CASSLNSASGQETQYF
TRBJ2-3,TRBV5-4,.,TGTGCCAGCAGCTCCGGACACGCCATTGGCGCAGATACGCAGTATTTT,CASSSGHAIGADTQYF
TRBJ1-1,TRBV30,TRBD1,TGTGCCTGGAGTACTATCTTAGGGGGCATGAACACTGAAGCTTTCTTT,CAWSTILGGMNTEAFF
TRBJ2-7,TRBV4-1,TRBD2,TGCGCCAGCAGCCAAGATCCGGGGGGAGCGGGAGGGTACGAGCAGTACTTC,CASSQDPGGAGGYEQYF
TRBJ1-3,TRBV18,.,TGTGCCAGCTCACCAGGCCGGGAGTATGGAAACACCATATATTTT,CASSPGREYGNTIYF
TRBJ1-1,TRBV28,.,TGTGCCAGCAGTCTAAGTCGACTTGGGGCTTTCTTT,CASSLSRLGAFF
TRBJ1-5,TRBV27,TRBD1,TGTGCCAGCAGTTTGGGGACAGGGGTTCAGCCCCAGCATTTT,CASSLGTGVQPQHF
TRBJ2-2,TRBV5-1,.,TGCGCCAGCAGCCCCACCCGAGGGACCGGGGAGCTGTTTTTT,CASSPTRGTGELFF
TRBJ2-1,TRBV27,TRBD2,TGTGCCAGCAGGTCGAGGACTAGCGATTACAATGAGCAGTTCTTC,CASRSRTSDYNEQFF
TRBJ1-1,TRBV6-1,.,TGTGCCAGCAGTGAGTTCCCAGGGTTGGGCACTGAAGCTTTCTTT,CASSEFPGLGTEAFF
TRBJ2-7,TRBV4-2,.,TGTGCCGCAGGGCCGAGCTCCTACGAGCAGTACTTC,CAAGPSSYEQYF
TRBJ2-2,TRBV6-4,TRBD1,TGTGCCAGCAGTGACTGGGGGACAGGGAAGAACACCGGGGAGCTGTTTTTT,CASSDWGTGKNTGELFF
TRBJ2-7,TRBV4-3,TRBD2,TGCGCCAGCAGCCAAGACCTCGAGCGGGGCCTCTCCTACGAGCAGTACTTC,CASSQDLERGLSYEQYF
TRBJ2-1,TRBV5-4,.,TGTGCCAGCAGCTGGGGTAGCGTACTGTTTTACGATGAGCAGTTCTTC,CASSWGSVLFYDEQFF
TRBJ2-1,TRBV6-4,TRBD2,TGTGCCAGCAGTGTGAGCGGGGCTAACAATGAGCAGTTCTTC,CASSVSGANNEQFF
TRBJ2-7,TRBV5-4,TRBD2,TGTGCCAGCAGCCACACCCGAGCGGGAGGCCCCTACGAGCAGTACTTC,CASSHTRAGGPYEQYF
TRBJ2-1,TRBV6-1,.,TGTGCCAGCAGTGAATGGGCTCGAGCGGGTTACAATGAGCAGTTCTTC,CASSEWARAGYNEQFF
TRBJ2-1,TRBV10-3,.,TGTGCCATCACGCCCGGGGGTGAATGGGGTGAGCAGTTCTTC,CAITPGGEWGEQFF
TRBJ2-7,TRBV11-2,.,TGTGCCAGCAGCCGGGACACCAACTACGAGCAGTACTTC,CASSRDTNYEQYF
TRBJ1-1,TRBV19,.,TGTGCCAGTAGTATTGGACAGTTCGGGAACACTGAAGCTTTCTTT,CASSIGQFGNTEAFF
TRBJ1-1,TRBV18,.,TGTGCCAGCTCACCAACGGAGGTGGGCACTGAAGCTTTCTTT,CASSPTEVGTEAFF
TRBJ1-1,TRBV27,.,TGTGCCAGCAGGCCACGACAAGGTGAAGCTTTCTTT,CASRPRQGEAFF
TRBJ1-1,TRBV27,.,TGTGCCAGCAGTGTAGGACCGTTAGGGGGGGGGAACACTGAAGCTTTCTTT,CASSVGPLGGGNTEAFF